This T cell receptor beta chain originates from a study of T cell repertoires in cytomegalovirus infection (dated by TCRdb to the late 2010s). For the wider study: Donor HLA type was relevant to the analysis, because carriage of CMV infection together with the matching HLA type was indicated by public TCR beta signatures. Findings and caveats that apply to the study as a whole: Carriers of CMV infection plus the relevant HLA type were discriminated by the cumulative frequency of public TCR beta family members in the study cohort and in an independent roughly 380-donor cohort. The ex vivo response was dominated by HLA-C-restricted CMV-specific TCR beta clonotypes, which also provided the single most frequent clonotype in two of eight donors.

V loses 7 bases at its end and J loses 7 bases; junction bases beyond the gene matches: 5. As encoded in the germline V gene (reference sequence), CDR1 is SGHNT while CDR2 is YYREEE. The cysteine opens and the phenylalanine closes a CDR3 of 13 amino acids. The retained sequence is limited to the CDR3, 39 bases, with the frame set at the first base. Remarks on this clonotype: Which antigen it targets is not known. No base quality values were provided; no much bigger clone lies one nucleotide off.

TCRdb shows the sequencer as Illumina HiSeq 1500. Clones were called with MiXCR by TCRdb after fastp trimmed the public reads at Q25, and only in-frame beta chains were retained. A single entry per CDR3 protein holds the most common genes and DNA from its merged rows. The sample includes roughly 500,000 distinct CDR3 sequences, with 10% to 12% observed a single time. The top ten hold roughly 10% of the sample. The V and J genes are TRBV5-4 and TRBJ2-1, and TRBD1 matches 10 of the central bases. The receptor was isolated from a human donor in good health (CMV status not recorded). Some clones in this sample may be carry-over from other donors' samples. Sequencing was carried out using PBMCs. The bases read TGTGCCAGCCAGACAGGGGGCATTAATGAGCAGTTCTTC. Its amino acids are CASQTGGINEQFF.